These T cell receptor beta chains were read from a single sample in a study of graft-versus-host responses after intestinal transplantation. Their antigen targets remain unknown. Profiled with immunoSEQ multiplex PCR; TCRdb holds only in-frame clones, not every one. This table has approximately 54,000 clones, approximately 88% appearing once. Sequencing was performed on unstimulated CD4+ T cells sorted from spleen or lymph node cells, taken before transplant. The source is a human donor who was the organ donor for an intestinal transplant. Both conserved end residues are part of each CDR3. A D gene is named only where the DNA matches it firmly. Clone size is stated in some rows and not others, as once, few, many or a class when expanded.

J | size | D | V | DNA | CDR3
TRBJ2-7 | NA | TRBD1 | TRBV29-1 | TGCAGCGTTGTGGACAGGGAGCAGTACTTC | CSVVDREQYF
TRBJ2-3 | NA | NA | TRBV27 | TGTGCCAGCAAGTGGGCCCCCGGGAGCACAGATACGCAGTATTTT | CASKWAPGSTDTQYF
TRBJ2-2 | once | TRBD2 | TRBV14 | TGTGCCAGCAGCCAATTAAAGGGACTAGCGGGAGTCACCGGGGAGCTGTTTTTT | CASSQLKGLAGVTGELFF
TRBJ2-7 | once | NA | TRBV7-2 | TGTGCCAGCAGGAATCCTGGATCCTACGAGCAGTACTTC | CASRNPGSYEQYF
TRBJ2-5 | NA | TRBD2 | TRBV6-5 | TGTGCCAGCAGTTACTCTAGCGGGGGGCCCTGGGAGACCCAGTACTTC | CASSYSSGGPWETQYF
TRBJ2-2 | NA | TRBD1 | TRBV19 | TGTGCCAGTAGTATAGGACAGGGGGCGAACACCGGGGAGCTGTTTTTT | CASSIGQGANTGELFF
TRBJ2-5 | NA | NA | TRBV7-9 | TGTGCCAGCAGCTTAGTTAGGAGCCTCCAAGAGACCCAGTACTTC | CASSLVRSLQETQYF
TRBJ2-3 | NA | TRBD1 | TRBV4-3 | TGCGCCAGCAGCCCGGGACAGGGGGCCTCAGATACGCAGTATTTT | CASSPGQGASDTQYF
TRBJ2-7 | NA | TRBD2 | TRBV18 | TGTGCCAGCTCACCCCCCCGCGGCGGGACTAGCTCCTACGAGCAGTACTTC | CASSPPRGGTSSYEQYF
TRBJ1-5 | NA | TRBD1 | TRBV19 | TGTGCCAGTAGTATAGAGGGGACAGGGGTTCAGCCCCAGCATTTT | CASSIEGTGVQPQHF
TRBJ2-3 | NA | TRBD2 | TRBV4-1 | TGCGCCAGCAGCCAAAGGTTAGCGGGGAGCACAGATACGCAGTATTTT | CASSQRLAGSTDTQYF
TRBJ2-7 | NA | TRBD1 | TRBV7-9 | TGTGCCAGCAGCTTAGGGATTGACAGGGACGTTCGTGACGAGCAGTACTTC | CASSLGIDRDVRDEQYF
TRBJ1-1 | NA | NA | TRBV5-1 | TGCGCCAGCAGCTTGGGGGAAGCTTTCTTT | CASSLGEAFF
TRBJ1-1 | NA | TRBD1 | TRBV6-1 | TGTGCCAGCAGTGATACAGGGGGCGCTTGGATTAGCACTGAAGCTTTCTTT | CASSDTGGAWISTEAFF
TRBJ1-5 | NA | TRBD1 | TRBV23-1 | TGCGCCAGCAGTCATCTGACAGGGGATTGCAATCAGCCCCAGCATTTT | CASSHLTGDCNQPQHF
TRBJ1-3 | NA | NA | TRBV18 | TGTGCCAGCTCACCACGGGAGCAAGGAAACACCATATATTTT | CASSPREQGNTIYF
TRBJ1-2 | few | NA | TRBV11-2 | TGTGCCAGCAGCTTAGGGGCAGACTATGGCTACACCTTC | CASSLGADYGYTF